This T cell receptor (beta chain) was recorded in a study of Ad26.COV2.S vaccination and SARS-CoV-2 variants. Whole-study context: Intramuscular Ad26.COV2.S at 5x10^10 or 1x10^11 viral particles.

As for treatment: some 19 received Ad26.COV2.S at low or high dose, single or two shots; about five received placebo; per-sample allocation not given. Specimen acquisition occurred on day 63 following the initial vaccine or placebo injection. It was Wuhan-strain SARS-CoV-2 spike that the Ad26 vaccine vector expressed. Trimming took 2 bases from V and 1 from J; bases not matched to a gene: 7. The CDR3 is 16 residues long. Germline-derived CDR1 and CDR2 are MNHEY and SVGAGI. Sequencing used immunoSEQ multiplex PCR; TCRdb keeps in-frame clones, though not all of them. The data show approximately 460,000 clones, nearly 90% seen once.

This rearrangement joins TRBV6-5 to TRBJ2-7; 8 bases align to TRBD2. The sample in question was peripheral blood, obtained in a trial of Ad26.COV2.S vaccine versus placebo. The clonotype originates from a person between 18 and 60 years old who received the Ad26.COV2.S COVID-19 vaccine or a placebo. Here the CDR3 DNA reads TGTGCCAGCAGTTACACCCTTCCGGGGGGGTCCTACGAGCAGTACTTC. Amino acid sequence: CASSYTLPGGSYEQYF.